This TCR beta chain is from a study of CD8+CD57+ T cells in acquired aplastic anemia. About the research overall: Quantities of DNA derived from sorted CD4+ and CD8+ cells averaged roughly 3.4 ug. Findings of the study overall: No significant difference in CD8+ Simpson's diversity was found between patients and controls. The number of CD8+ CDR3 sequences shared by patients and controls was around 30.

Trimming stripped 1 base from V and 4 bases from J, with 13 bases between. The CDR3 length is 15 residues. Germline CDR1 is LGHDT and CDR2 is YNNKEL (reference sequence). TCR beta VDJ and CDR3 were profiled, and genomic DNA was the template. TCRdb used MiXCR to reprocess the reads, holding one entry per CDR3 protein. The data hold approximately 220,000 distinct CDR3 sequences, with more than 45% observed a single time. A word on this clonotype: Its antigen remains unknown.

CD8+CD57+ cell expansion had been shown by flow cytometry in patients chosen for sequencing. Untreated patients provided the blood samples, with no therapy given before sampling. The source material was sorted CD4+, CD8+, or CD8+CD57+ T cells (not recorded which) from PBMCs. The V and J genes are TRBV3-1 and TRBJ1-2; D may be TRBD1 (5 bases). The origin of this receptor is a human donor with aplastic anemia. The CDR3 coding sequence is TGTGCCAGCAGCCAAGTTTCAGACAGATTCTATGGCTACACCTTC. Translating gives CASSQVSDRFYGYTF.